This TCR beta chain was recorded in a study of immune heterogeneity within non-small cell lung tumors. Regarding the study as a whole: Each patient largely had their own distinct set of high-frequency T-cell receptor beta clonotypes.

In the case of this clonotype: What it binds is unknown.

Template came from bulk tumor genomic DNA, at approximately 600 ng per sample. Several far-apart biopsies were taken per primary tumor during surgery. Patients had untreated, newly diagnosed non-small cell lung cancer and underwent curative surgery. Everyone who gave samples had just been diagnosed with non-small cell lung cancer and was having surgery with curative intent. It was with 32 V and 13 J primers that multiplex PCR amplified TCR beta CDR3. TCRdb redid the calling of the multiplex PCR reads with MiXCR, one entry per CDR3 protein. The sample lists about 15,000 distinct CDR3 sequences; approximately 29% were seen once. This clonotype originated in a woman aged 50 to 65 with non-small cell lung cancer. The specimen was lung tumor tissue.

The CDR3 spells CSARDLWGAETQYF. CDR3 DNA: TGCAGTGCTAGAGATTTGTGGGGCGCGGAGACCCAGTACTTC. This chain connects TRBV20-1 to TRBJ2-5, with TRBD1 as a possible D gene (5 bases). Germline V CDR1 and CDR2: DFQATT, SNEGSKA (reference sequence). The CDR3 runs to 14 residues. Trimming removed 0 bases at V and 5 bases at J, with 13 bases between.